This record concerns one T cell receptor beta chain sequence. The antigen is undetermined. This record belongs to a study of blood T cells in healthy people across ages. General study points: Age showed a roughly linear inverse relationship with TCR beta diversity per million T cells.

Alongside a J-beta primer mix, a sample-barcoded 5' primer served in a second PCR lasting about 7 to 11 cycles. Individual samples furnished no less than 3 million CDR3-containing paired-end reads apiece. TCRdb used MiXCR to reprocess the 5' RACE reads, holding one entry per CDR3 protein. The table records over 500,000 distinct CDR3 sequences, more than 45% of them present only once. Germline-derived CDR1 and CDR2 are MNHEY and SVGAGI. CDR3 size: 15 residues. After removal of 4 bases from V and 3 bases from J, the junction contained 3 bases not matched to a gene. V gene TRBV6-5 combines with J gene TRBJ2-2, with 9 bases fitting TRBD1. The sample taken for sequencing was blood. The clonotype comes from a woman older than 75 in good health. CDR3 in DNA: TGTGCCAGCAGTTCACAGGGGGCGGACACCGGGGAGCTGTTTTTT. As protein: CASSSQGADTGELFF.